Reported below is one TCR beta chain. As yet, its antigen is unknown. Isolation of PBMCs gave at least 6 million cells per sample. The use of a sample-barcoded 5' primer and a J-beta primer mix characterized a second PCR of about 7 to 12 cycles. A template-switch adaptor containing 12 random nucleotides labeled each cDNA molecule. TCRdb called the 5' RACE reads again in MiXCR, with one record for every CDR3 protein. The data hold about 1.4 million distinct CDR3 sequences, with around 59% observed a single time. The germline V gene encodes CDR1 DFQATT and CDR2 SNEGSKA (reference sequence). Trimming removed 2 bases from V and 1 base from J, with 9 bases in between. This CDR3 has 15 residues. The entry originates in a study of blood T cells in healthy people across ages. Study results and caveats: The fall in TCR beta diversity per million T cells was roughly linear with age.

The sample taken for sequencing was blood. This receptor was obtained from a man aged 18 to 30 in good health. The V gene is TRBV20-1, the J gene TRBJ1-6; tentatively, D is TRBD1 (6 bases). CDR3 nucleotide sequence: TGCAGTGCTAGAAAAGGACAGTCCTATAATTCACCCCTCCACTTT. Amino acids: CSARKGQSYNSPLHF.